The 30 T cell receptor beta chains given below trace back to one sample, sequenced in a study of shared clonotypes between healthy human individuals. TCRdb keeps only in-frame clones here, not all; method: immunoSEQ multiplex PCR. This table has just over 2,000,000 clones, about 95% appearing once. Source material: naive CD4+ T cells sorted from blood. Subset meaning: CD45RA+ positively selected. These TCRs come from a man younger than 30 in good health.

The chain is built from TRBV7-9 and TRBJ2-2; 7 positions agree with TRBD1. CDR1 and CDR2 (germline): SEHNR, FQNEAQ (reference sequence). This CDR3 has 17 residues. The trim removed 2 bases at V and 6 bases at J, leaving 12 bases unmatched. This CDR3 reads CASSLWGTATASGELFF. Here the CDR3 DNA reads TGTGCCAGCAGCTTATGGGGGACAGCGACGGCATCCGGGGAGCTGTTTTTT.

The chain is built from TRBV27 and TRBJ1-2; TRBD1 matches at 10 bases. V lost 3 bases and J lost 2; bases outside the gene matches: 3. From germline, CDR1 is MNHEY and CDR2 SMNVEV (reference sequence). The CDR3 consists of 15 residues. CDR3 DNA: TGTGCCAGCAGTTTTCAGGGACAGGGGAACTATGGCTACACCTTC. Protein sequence: CASSFQGQGNYGYTF.

The genes are TRBV5-4 and TRBJ1-3; D not certain. Germline CDR1 is SGHNT and CDR2 is YYREEE (reference sequence). The CDR3 covers 16 residues. V was shortened by 4 bases and J by 4 bases, with 18 bases between the two germline ends. CDR3 nucleotide sequence: TGTGCCAGCAGCCCGGACCATTCCGTGAGGGGAAACACCATATATTTT. It specifies CASSPDHSVRGNTIYF.

This chain connects TRBV6-1 to TRBJ2-7, with 12 bases lining up with TRBD2. Trimming took 7 bases from V and 6 from J; bases not matched to a gene: 7. Germline V gene sequence: CDR1 MNHNS, CDR2 SASEGT. The CDR3 covers 14 residues. CDR3 in DNA: TGTGCCAGCACTAGCGGGGGGGCAATGGTCGAGCAGTACTTC. It encodes CASTSGGAMVEQYF.

This chain joins TRBV5-5 and TRBJ2-3; D possibly corresponds to TRBD2 (6 bases). This CDR3 has 16 amino acids. The V end was cut by 3 bases, the J end by 0 bases, with 14 bases between. Germline CDR1 is SGHKS and CDR2 is YYEKEE (reference sequence). CDR3 sequence: CASSSRLVSSTDTQYF. The DNA for the CDR3 is TGTGCCAGCAGCTCGAGACTAGTATCGAGCACAGATACGCAGTATTTT.

The rearrangement links TRBV11-3 to TRBJ2-2; no reliable D call. The CDR3 has 13 residues. Looked up from germline, CDR1 is SGHNT and CDR2 is YENEEA. With 2 bases removed from V and 0 bases from J, the gap between germline ends came to 1 base. CDR3 protein: CASSLPNTGELFF. CDR3 coding DNA: TGTGCCAGCAGCTTACCGAACACCGGGGAGCTGTTTTTT.

This clone was recorded only once. The genes are TRBV4-2 and TRBJ2-3, with D perhaps TRBD2 (6 bases). The length of the CDR3 is 18 residues. Germline-derived CDR1 and CDR2 are LGHNA and YNFKEQ. The ends were cut back, 0 bases at V and 8 bases at J, with 24 bases in the middle. CDR3 loop: CASSQDKGGGTKRGTQYF. The CDR3 bases are TGTGCCAGCAGCCAAGACAAGGGAGGAGGGACCAAAAGGGGTACGCAGTATTTT.

The chain combines TRBV5-1 with TRBJ2-7, with 7 bases that match TRBD1. This CDR3 contains 14 residues. Losses at the gene ends were 7 bases for V and 2 bases for J; bases not matched to a gene: 9. The V gene's germline CDR1 is SGHRS and CDR2 YFSETQ. CDR3 region: CASHLGDSTYEQYF. In DNA, the CDR3 is TGCGCCAGCCACCTCGGGGACAGCACCTACGAGCAGTACTTC.

V and J are TRBV6-5 and TRBJ2-7, with D perhaps matching TRBD2 (6 bases). The germline CDR1 and CDR2 sequences are MNHEY and SVGAGI. The CDR3 sequence is 14 residues long. The V end lost 6 bases, the J end lost 2 bases, and 14 bases lay between the germline ends. CDR3 amino acids: CASSSGFVPYEQYF. CDR3 sequence (DNA): TGTGCCAGCAGCAGCGGGTTTGTTCCCTACGAGCAGTACTTC.

The rearrangement joins TRBV5-1 to TRBJ2-1; 10 nucleotides match TRBD2. The V segment lost 1 base and the J segment 5 bases; nucleotides outside the gene matches: 6. The CDR3 sequence is 16 residues long. Germline CDR1 is SGHRS and CDR2 is YFSETQ. CDR3 sequence reads: CASSLLRLAGDNEQFF. CDR3 bases: TGCGCCAGCAGCTTGTTAAGGCTAGCGGGAGACAATGAGCAGTTCTTC.

This chain uses TRBV5-1 with TRBJ2-3, with 8 bases that match TRBD1. The junction had 15 bases not matched to a gene; V was cut back by 4 bases and J by 2 bases. Germline V lookup: CDR1 SGHRS, CDR2 YFSETQ. This CDR3 has 18 amino acids. CDR3 in amino acids: CASSVGRGRRIVTDTQYF. The CDR3 DNA is TGCGCCAGCAGCGTGGGCAGGGGGCGACGGATAGTCACAGATACGCAGTATTTT.

The rearrangement uses TRBV6-5 and TRBJ1-1; D remains unclear. Trimming cost V 7 bases and J 2 bases, with 5 bases left between them. CDR1 MNHEY and CDR2 SVGAGI come from the germline V gene. The CDR3 has 11 residues. DNA of the CDR3: TGTGCCAGCAAACAAAACACTGAAGCTTTCTTT. It encodes CASKQNTEAFF.

The genes are TRBV4-1 and TRBJ2-1; a weak D match, TRBD1 (5 bases). Germline loops: CDR1 MGHRA, CDR2 YSYEKL. The CDR3 loop spans 16 amino acids. V lost 0 bases to trimming and J lost 0 bases, with 9 bases between them. CDR3 DNA sequence: TGCGCCAGCAGCCAAGATGAGACAGTCTCCTACAATGAGCAGTTCTTC. Its protein is CASSQDETVSYNEQFF.

The V call is TRBV5-4, the J call TRBJ2-5; 7 bases match TRBD2. The CDR3 is 15 amino acids. Per the germline V gene, CDR1 is SGHNT and CDR2 is YYREEE (reference sequence). J lost 1 base, V lost 4 bases, and 7 bases had no gene match. The CDR3 reads CASSLSAGFQETQYF. In nucleotides, the CDR3 is TGTGCCAGCAGCCTGTCAGCGGGGTTCCAAGAGACCCAGTACTTC.

The chain carries TRBV6-5 and TRBJ2-1; 14 bases fit TRBD2. This CDR3 contains 15 residues. V was pared by 6 bases and J by 8 bases, with 6 bases of the junction left unmatched. CDR1 MNHEY and CDR2 SVGAGI come from the germline V gene. CDR3: CASRRTSGRRDEQFF. The CDR3 nucleotides are TGTGCCAGCAGACGGACTAGCGGGAGGAGGGATGAGCAGTTCTTC.

V usage is TRBV6-5 and J usage is TRBJ2-2; D is tentatively TRBD1 or TRBD2 (7 bases each). This CDR3 spans 16 amino acids. Trimming stripped 2 bases from V and 2 bases from J, with 12 bases between. Germline V lookup: CDR1 MNHEY, CDR2 SVGAGI. The CDR3 loop reads CASSYGRGGNTGELFF. In DNA form, the CDR3 reads TGTGCCAGCAGTTACGGCAGGGGGGGTAACACCGGGGAGCTGTTTTTT.

This clone was counted a few times. This chain connects TRBV19 to TRBJ2-4; no definite D call. The CDR3 sequence is 15 residues long. Germline CDR1 and CDR2: LNHDA and SQIVND (reference sequence). The V and J ends lost 1 base and 0 bases respectively, with 7 bases between them. CDR3 in amino acids: CASSIVWLAKNIQYF. As DNA, the CDR3 is TGTGCCAGTAGTATAGTTTGGCTAGCCAAAAACATTCAGTACTTC.

The chain employs TRBV7-9 and TRBJ2-1; 12 positions match TRBD2. V gave up 1 base and J gave up 9 bases; unmatched junction bases: 10. CDR3 size: 17 residues. Germline V gene lookup returns CDR1 SEHNR and CDR2 FQNEAQ (reference sequence). Here the CDR3 DNA reads TGTGCCAGCAGCTTAGGGCGACTAGCGGGAGTTTTAAGTGAGCAGTTCTTC. Protein product: CASSLGRLAGVLSEQFF.

The chain has TRBV9 and TRBJ2-1; 8 nucleotides line up with TRBD2. Per the germline V gene, CDR1 is SGDLS and CDR2 is YYNGEE. V trimming: 4 bases; J trimming: 6 bases; junction bases outside the gene matches: 6. The CDR3 totals 14 residues. The DNA for the CDR3 is TGTGCCAGCAGCCCCGGACTAGCCCCCAATGAGCAGTTCTTC. This translates into CASSPGLAPNEQFF.

The chain has TRBV5-6 and TRBJ2-5, with TRBD2 matching 15 bases. Germline V gives CDR1 SGHDT, CDR2 YYEEEE. V gave up 9 bases and J gave up 5 bases; unmatched junction bases: 14. There are 17 residues in the CDR3. The CDR3 reads CATSRRTSGRAPETQYF. CDR3 bases: TGTGCCACCTCCCGCCGGACTAGCGGGAGGGCCCCGGAGACCCAGTACTTC.

A note on this clone: This CDR3 is also generated by other DNA sequences in the sample. The chain has TRBV18 and TRBJ1-2; TRBD1 agrees at 7 bases. This CDR3 contains 13 residues. Germline lookup yields CDR1 KGHSH and CDR2 LQKENI. Trimming cost V 2 bases and J 7 bases; bases outside gene matches: 4. The CDR3 sequence: CASSPETGVGYTF. CDR3 coding DNA: TGTGCCAGCTCACCAGAAACAGGGGTTGGCTACACCTTC.

The genes are TRBV6-6 and TRBJ2-7; D is ambiguous. Germline CDR1 is MNHNY and CDR2 is SVGAGI (reference sequence). This CDR3 comprises 16 residues. Trimming took off 3 bases at V and 1 base at J, with 16 bases between the two ends. The CDR3 sequence is CASSYSIGAISYEQYF. The CDR3 nucleotides read TGTGCCAGCAGTTATTCCATCGGCGCAATATCCTACGAGCAGTACTTC.

The V gene is TRBV7-2, the J gene TRBJ2-2; no reliable D call. CDR1 SGHTA and CDR2 FQGNSA come from the germline V gene. V was cut by 1 base and J by 1 base, with 1 base left in between. The CDR3 is made up of 13 amino acids. The CDR3 sequence: CASSLENTGELFF. For the CDR3, the DNA is TGTGCCAGCAGCTTAGAGAACACCGGGGAGCTGTTTTTT.

The chain is built from TRBV7-2 and TRBJ2-3; D is undetermined. From germline, CDR1 is SGHTA and CDR2 FQGNSA. Trimming removed 1 base from V and 0 bases from J, with 11 bases in between. The CDR3 loop spans 16 amino acids. The CDR3 loop reads CASSLVAGPSTDTQYF. Written as DNA, the CDR3 is TGTGCCAGCAGCTTAGTGGCAGGCCCTAGCACAGATACGCAGTATTTT.

In its sample, this clone was seen once. The V call is TRBV6-6, the J call TRBJ1-5, with D uncertain. With 6 bases removed from V and 1 base from J, the gap between germline ends came to 16 bases. This CDR3 is built from 16 residues. The germline gives CDR1 MNHNY, CDR2 SVGAGI (reference sequence). The CDR3 reads CASRSVNFGSNQPQHF. In DNA, the CDR3 is TGTGCCAGCAGGTCCGTAAACTTCGGAAGCAATCAGCCCCAGCATTTT.

CDR3 in DNA: TGTGCCAGCAGCCTAACGCCGGGACAGGGCATTGAAGCTTTCTTT. It codes for CASSLTPGQGIEAFF. The chain has TRBV7-9 and TRBJ1-1, with 9 bases identical to TRBD1. Germline CDR1 reads SEHNR; CDR2 reads FQNEAQ (reference sequence). Trimming cost V 5 bases and J 7 bases; bases outside gene matches: 11. CDR3 length: 15 amino acids.

V is TRBV9 and J is TRBJ2-3; D gene uncertain. Germline CDR1 SGDLS, CDR2 YYNGEE. CDR3 length: 15 residues. V was clipped by 3 bases and J by 4 bases, with 15 bases between them. The CDR3 DNA follows: TGTGCCAGCAGCGCCCAGTCTAGTGGGGCAGATACGCAGTATTTT. It specifies CASSAQSSGADTQYF.

The rearrangement links TRBV12-5 to TRBJ1-5, with D possibly being TRBD1 (5 bases). Germline V gives CDR1 LGHNT, CDR2 FRNRAP. The germline V and J ends were trimmed by 2 bases and 3 bases, with 8 bases remaining between them. The CDR3 spans 14 residues. In DNA form, the CDR3 reads TGTGCTAGTGGTTTGCAGGGCTACAATCAGCCCCAGCATTTT. Its protein is CASGLQGYNQPQHF.

This sequence joins TRBV5-1 and TRBJ2-7, with 8 positions matching TRBD1. Trimming took 3 bases from V and 3 from J; bases not matched to a gene: 8. This CDR3 spans 15 amino acids. From germline, CDR1 is SGHRS and CDR2 YFSETQ. The CDR3 DNA reads TGCGCCAGCAGCTCGTACCCGACAGGGGTCTACGAGCAGTACTTC. Protein product: CASSSYPTGVYEQYF.

The chain combines TRBV5-4 with TRBJ1-6, with 7 bases identical to TRBD1. The trim removed 0 bases at V and 6 bases at J, leaving 6 bases unmatched. The CDR3 has 16 amino acids. Per the germline V gene, CDR1 is SGHNT and CDR2 is YYREEE (reference sequence). CDR3 in amino acids: CASSLEGTAINSPLHF. Here the CDR3 DNA reads TGTGCCAGCAGCTTGGAGGGGACAGCGATTAATTCACCCCTCCACTTT.